A single sample is the source of the 18 T cell receptor beta chains below, sequenced in a study of response to subunit inactivated influenza vaccine. TCRdb itself ran the RT-PCR reads through MiXCR, one entry per CDR3 protein. The profile covers approximately 680,000 distinct CDR3 sequences, with approximately 14% appearing a single time and roughly 11% taken by the ten largest. Source: PBMCs from blood, taken approximately 13 days after vaccination. Every receptor here comes from a man between 45 and 60 years old who received an inactivated influenza vaccine.

The V and J genes are TRBV11-2 and TRBJ2-5; TRBD1 matches at 8 bases. The CDR3 covers 18 residues. After removal of 5 bases from V and 5 bases from J, the junction contained 19 bases not matched to a gene. CDR1 SGHAT and CDR2 FQNNGV come from the germline V gene. DNA of the CDR3: TGTGCCAGCAGCCCCCAACTTCCAAACGAGGACAGGGTGGAGACCCAGTACTTC. Translated: CASSPQLPNEDRVETQYF.

This chain's CDR3 is CSVARVRNEQFF. Written as DNA, the CDR3 is TGCAGCGTTGCACGGGTGAGGAATGAGCAGTTCTTC. This chain uses TRBV29-1 with TRBJ2-1; D call uncertain. V was cut by 4 bases and J by 7 bases, with 11 bases left in between. There are 12 residues in the CDR3. Germline assignment: CDR1 SQVTM and CDR2 ANQGSEA.

The chain has TRBV3-1 and TRBJ2-3; 8 positions match TRBD2. The trim removed 4 bases at V and 0 bases at J, leaving 6 bases unmatched. The CDR3 is 16 residues long. CDR1 is LGHDT and CDR2 is YNNKEL in the germline V gene (reference sequence). The CDR3 loop reads CASSPGGGTSTDTQYF. CDR3 coding DNA: TGTGCCAGCAGCCCCGGGGGGGGGACAAGCACAGATACGCAGTATTTT.

CDR3 residues: CASSLVIGVMNTEAFF. In DNA form, the CDR3 reads TGCGCCAGCAGCTTGGTCATAGGGGTCATGAACACTGAAGCTTTCTTT. The genes are TRBV5-1 and TRBJ1-1; possibly TRBD1 for D (5 bases). Between the trimmed V and J ends, which lost 0 bases and 0 bases, there was a span of 12 bases. This CDR3 has 16 amino acids. Germline CDR1 SGHRS, CDR2 YFSETQ.

The V and J genes are TRBV6-5 and TRBJ2-1, with D hard to call. In germline, CDR1 is MNHEY, CDR2 SVGAGI. Trimming took 3 bases from V and 0 from J, leaving 9 bases between them. CDR3 length equals 15 residues. For the CDR3, the DNA is TGTGCCAGCAGTTATGGTCTGTACTCCTACAATGAGCAGTTCTTC. This gives the protein CASSYGLYSYNEQFF.

This clonotype has ten or more counts. This rearrangement joins TRBV3-1 to TRBJ2-5, with D possibly matching TRBD2 (5 bases). In germline, CDR1 is LGHDT, CDR2 YNNKEL (reference sequence). The germline V and J ends were trimmed by 4 bases and 9 bases, with 12 bases remaining between them. The CDR3 consists of 12 residues. The CDR3 protein is CASSPGFRPQYF. The CDR3 DNA reads as TGTGCCAGCAGCCCGGGGTTTCGGCCCCAGTACTTC.

Ten or more counts support this clonotype. The chain's CDR3 is CASSSPGTNSRQYF. CDR3 nucleotides: TGTGCCAGCAGTTCTCCCGGGACCAATTCAAGGCAGTACTTC. The V gene is TRBV6-5, the J gene TRBJ2-7; the D gene could be TRBD1 or TRBD2 (5 bases each). The CDR3 spans 14 residues. Trimming removed 4 bases at V and 9 bases at J, with 19 bases between. The germline CDR1 and CDR2 sequences are MNHEY and SVGAGI.

The CDR3 loop is CSARAEPRNIQYF. The DNA of the CDR3 is TGCAGCGCCCGTGCTGAGCCACGGAACATTCAGTACTTC. This sequence joins TRBV29-1 and TRBJ2-4, with unresolved D. The CDR3 is 13 amino acids. Germline CDR1 SQVTM, CDR2 ANQGSEA. V dropped 7 bases and J dropped 7 bases, with 17 bases sitting between them.

This clonotype was counted many times. The genes are TRBV5-1 and TRBJ1-2, with 8 bases that match TRBD1. V shed 0 bases, J shed 7 bases, and the junction held 5 bases outside the gene matches. The CDR3 runs to 14 residues. Germline V gene lookup returns CDR1 SGHRS and CDR2 YFSETQ. CDR3 sequence: CASSLGQGARGYTF. The CDR3 DNA reads as TGCGCCAGCAGCTTGGGCCAGGGGGCGCGTGGCTACACCTTC.

The CDR3 region is CASSPSVGNEKLFF. The CDR3 DNA is TGTGCCAGCTCACCCTCGGTGGGGAATGAAAAACTGTTTTTT. The V gene is TRBV18, the J gene TRBJ1-4; no reliable D call. The V end was cut by 3 bases, the J end by 5 bases, with 10 bases between. This CDR3 comprises 14 residues. The germline gives CDR1 KGHSH, CDR2 LQKENI.

This clonotype was found a few times. This chain joins TRBV28 and TRBJ1-4, with D possibly matching TRBD1 (6 bases). V was clipped by 2 bases and J by 8 bases, with 18 bases between them. CDR1 is MDHEN, CDR2 SYDVKM, per germline. The CDR3 runs 16 residues. This chain's CDR3 is CASSLNSGGAGEKLFF. In nucleotides, the CDR3 is TGTGCCAGCAGTTTAAATTCGGGGGGGGCAGGCGAAAAACTGTTTTTT.

The sample holds a few counts of this clonotype. The chain links TRBV24-1 to TRBJ2-2; 7 positions match TRBD1. Trimming at V came to 0 bases and at J to 1 base, leaving 1 base not matched to a gene. Germline V gene lookup returns CDR1 KGHDR and CDR2 SFDVKD. The length of the CDR3 is 16 residues. As DNA, the CDR3 is TGTGCCACCAGTGATTTGTACAGGGGGAACACCGGGGAGCTGTTTTTT. The encoded protein is CATSDLYRGNTGELFF.

This clonotype has just a few counts. This sequence joins TRBV10-3 and TRBJ1-1; D remains unclear. The germline CDR1 and CDR2 sequences are ENHRY and SYGVKD. The CDR3 is 15 residues long. The V and J ends lost 0 bases and 0 bases respectively, with 8 bases between them. CDR3 sequence: CAISESSLLNTEAFF. Here the CDR3 DNA reads TGTGCCATCAGTGAGTCCTCCCTTTTGAACACTGAAGCTTTCTTT.

This chain uses TRBV7-6 with TRBJ2-7; the match to TRBD1 covers 8 bases. J lost 3 bases, V lost 5 bases, and 9 bases had no gene match. The CDR3 sequence is 15 residues long. Germline V gene data show CDR1 as SGHVS and CDR2 as FNYEAQ. The CDR3 sequence: CASSPEMTGDYEQYF. As DNA, the CDR3 is TGTGCCAGCAGCCCGGAAATGACAGGGGACTACGAGCAGTACTTC.

The V and J genes are TRBV6-2 or TRBV6-3 and TRBJ2-3; 8 bases map to TRBD1. V was clipped by 6 bases and J by 6 bases; unmatched bases: 5. The CDR3 sequence is 13 residues long. The germline CDR1 and CDR2 sequences are MNHEY and SVGEGT. In DNA form, the CDR3 reads TGTGCCAGCAGAAAGACAGGGGCCGATACGCAGTATTTT. It is translated as CASRKTGADTQYF.

This clonotype has just a few counts. The CDR3 coding sequence is TGTGCCAGCAGTTCTTCTCGGAGGACAGGGCTTTACGAGCAGTACTTC. Its protein is CASSSSRRTGLYEQYF. The chain uses TRBV6-2 or TRBV6-3 and TRBJ2-7; TRBD1 agrees at 8 bases. CDR3 length equals 16 residues. Germline V gene sequence: CDR1 MNHEY, CDR2 SVGEGT. The trim removed 4 bases at V and 4 bases at J, leaving 12 bases unmatched.

This chain uses TRBV6-5 with TRBJ2-5; 8 bases fit TRBD1. The germline V gene encodes CDR1 MNHEY and CDR2 SVGAGI. The CDR3 is 15 residues long. The V and J ends lost 4 bases and 2 bases, in that order; junction bases with no gene match: 6. The DNA of the CDR3 is TGTGCCAGCAGTTTCCGGACAGGGAGGCAAGAGACCCAGTACTTC. This encodes CASSFRTGRQETQYF.

The chain uses TRBV9 and TRBJ2-2; the D gene is possibly TRBD2 (5 bases). V lost 3 bases and J 0 bases, leaving 12 bases between the germline ends. Germline lookup yields CDR1 SGDLS and CDR2 YYNGEE. The CDR3 runs to 16 residues. In DNA form, the CDR3 reads TGTGCCAGCAGCGGCGCGGGCGCGGCGAACACCGGGGAGCTGTTTTTT. Its translation: CASSGAGAANTGELFF.